Shown below are 30 T cell receptor beta chains from a single sample sequenced in a study of CD8 T cells in ankylosing spondylitis. Whole-study results and caveats: Characteristic, it appeared, of ankylosing spondylitis blood was a TCR beta motif of fewer than 10 highly homologous variants.

These receptors' antigens are unknown. MiXCR was run by TCRdb on the 5' RACE reads, yielding one entry per CDR3 protein. The data hold hundreds of thousands of distinct CDR3 sequences, with roughly a quarter observed a single time. The sequencing sample was made of blood, either unsorted or a sorted T cell fraction (not recorded which). The receptors were gathered from a male donor with ankylosing spondylitis.

The rearrangement links TRBV28 to TRBJ2-1; 9 nucleotides match TRBD2. The trim removed 7 bases at V and 1 base at J, leaving 8 bases unmatched. This CDR3 contains 16 residues. The germline V gene encodes CDR1 MDHEN and CDR2 SYDVKM. The CDR3: CASTGSGSRSYNEQFF. CDR3 in DNA: TGTGCCAGCACCGGTAGCGGGAGTAGGTCCTACAATGAGCAGTTCTTC.

In its sample, this clonotype was seen a few times. The rearrangement links TRBV5-1 to TRBJ1-4; D not certain. The CDR3 contains 15 residues. The ends were cut back, 5 bases at V and 2 bases at J, with 13 bases in the middle. Germline V CDR1 and CDR2: SGHRS, YFSETQ. The CDR3 region is CASRLFGGTNEKLFF. The CDR3 bases are TGCGCCAGCAGATTATTCGGAGGGACTAATGAAAAACTGTTTTTT.

This chain's CDR3 is CSAIRQGRVSNTEAFF. For the CDR3, the DNA is TGCAGTGCTATACGACAGGGAAGGGTATCGAACACTGAAGCTTTCTTT. V usage is TRBV20-1 and J usage is TRBJ1-1; 7 bases match TRBD1. CDR3 size: 16 residues. Per the germline V gene, CDR1 is DFQATT and CDR2 is SNEGSKA (reference sequence). V lost 4 bases, J lost 1 base, and 12 bases stayed unmatched.

The sample holds a few counts of this clonotype. The chain links TRBV5-1 to TRBJ2-7, with 9 positions matching TRBD2. In germline, CDR1 is SGHRS, CDR2 YFSETQ. V shed 3 bases, J shed 3 bases, and the junction held 7 bases outside the gene matches. This CDR3 has 15 residues. CDR3 residues: CASSSLAGRDYEQYF. The CDR3 DNA reads TGCGCCAGCAGCTCTCTAGCGGGAAGGGACTACGAGCAGTACTTC.

The J gene is TRBJ2-7, the V gene TRBV5-1; maybe TRBD2 (5 bases). Trimming stripped 2 bases from V and 4 bases from J, with 13 bases between. The CDR3 totals 14 residues. The V gene's germline CDR1 is SGHRS and CDR2 YFSETQ. The CDR3, as DNA: TGCGCCAGCAGCTTCCGGGGTGACTCTTACGAGCAGTACTTC. This codes for CASSFRGDSYEQYF.

The V gene is TRBV20-1, the J gene TRBJ1-1, with D unresolved. The CDR3 totals 10 residues. Germline CDR1 and CDR2: DFQATT and SNEGSKA (reference sequence). Trimming left V 1 base short and J 8 bases short, with 5 bases between. CDR3 amino acids: CSARAMEAFF. In DNA form, the CDR3 reads TGCAGTGCTAGAGCGATGGAAGCTTTCTTT.

The V and J genes are TRBV3-1 and TRBJ2-2; D is ambiguous. Germline V gene lookup returns CDR1 LGHDT and CDR2 YNNKEL (reference sequence). The V end lost 7 bases, the J end lost 5 bases, and 5 bases lay between the germline ends. CDR3 length equals 11 residues. In nucleotides, the CDR3 is TGTGCCAGCAAGGGTACCGGGGAGCTGTTTTTT. Translation gives CASKGTGELFF.

This clonotype was found a few times. The J gene is TRBJ2-2, the V gene TRBV6-1; 9 nucleotides align to TRBD2. Germline values: CDR1 MNHNS, CDR2 SASEGT. The CDR3 length is 16 residues. J gave up 4 bases and V 6 bases, and 9 bases lay outside the gene matches. The CDR3 reads CASSRMAGGGTGELFF. CDR3 DNA sequence: TGTGCCAGCAGCCGAATGGCGGGAGGGGGCACCGGGGAGCTGTTTTTT.

There are a few counts of this clonotype. The chain uses TRBV6-2 or TRBV6-3 and TRBJ1-1; tentative D call: TRBD1 (6 bases). The V gene's germline CDR1 is MNHEY and CDR2 SVGEGT. V gave up 4 bases and J gave up 4 bases, with 13 bases separating them. There are 14 residues in the CDR3. The CDR3 region has the DNA TGTGCCAGCAGTTTTAAGACAGGTCGCACTGAAGCTTTCTTT. Protein sequence: CASSFKTGRTEAFF.

The chain is built from TRBV30 and TRBJ1-6; D gene unclear. CDR3 length: 15 amino acids. Germline CDR1 is GTSNPN and CDR2 is SVGIG (reference sequence). With 7 bases removed from V and 7 bases from J, the gap between germline ends came to 20 bases. CDR3 protein: CASSTNKAGNSPLHF. The CDR3 DNA follows: TGTGCCTCCTCGACTAATAAAGCTGGGAATTCACCCCTCCACTTT. The full variable domain, in which reference TRBV30 and TRBJ1-6 provide the parts outside the CDR3, is SQTIHQWPATLVQPVGSPLSLECTVEGTSNPNLYWYRQAAGRGLQLLFYSVGIGQISSEVPQNLSASRPQDRQFILSSKKLLLSDSGFYLCASSTNKAGNSPLHFGNGTRLTVT.

Many counts were recorded for this clonotype. This chain uses TRBV12-3 or TRBV12-4 with TRBJ2-6; D ambiguous. Trimming stripped 5 bases from V and 2 bases from J, with 10 bases between. CDR3 length: 15 amino acids. The CDR3 DNA follows: TGTGCCAGCAGTCTGGGTGGAGCTGGGGCCAACGTCCTGACTTTC. The encoded protein is CASSLGGAGANVLTF.

V and J are TRBV5-1 and TRBJ2-2; D remains unclear. V lost 5 bases to trimming and J lost 0 bases, with 11 bases between them. The CDR3 is made up of 15 amino acids. Germline lookup yields CDR1 SGHRS and CDR2 YFSETQ. The CDR3 region is CASSLKEPNTGELFF. As DNA, the CDR3 is TGCGCCAGCAGTCTGAAAGAACCGAACACCGGGGAGCTGTTTTTT.

The table lists this clonotype with many counts. This chain links TRBV5-6 with TRBJ2-2; maybe TRBD1 (6 bases). From germline, CDR1 is SGHDT and CDR2 YYEEEE. The CDR3 sequence is 13 residues long. V was pared by 4 bases and J by 7 bases, with 11 bases between. The CDR3 bases are TGTGCCAGCAGCCAACAGGGAATCGGGGAGCTGTTTTTT. Amino acid sequence: CASSQQGIGELFF.

The chain's CDR3 is CASSPWVYREQFF. The DNA for the CDR3 is TGTGCCAGCTCCCCGTGGGTGTATCGTGAGCAGTTCTTC. This chain connects TRBV18 to TRBJ2-1; no firm D call. Germline V gene data show CDR1 as KGHSH and CDR2 as LQKENI. The length of the CDR3 is 13 residues. V was pared by 6 bases and J by 9 bases, with 15 bases between.

This chain links TRBV12-3 or TRBV12-4 with TRBJ1-2; D remains unclear. The V gene lost 6 bases and the J gene lost 4 bases, with 18 bases spanning the gap. The CDR3 sequence is 15 residues long. CDR3 amino acids: CASRTLDMTTYGYTF. CDR3 DNA sequence: TGTGCCAGCAGAACCCTCGACATGACTACCTATGGCTACACCTTC.

This chain uses TRBV5-1 with TRBJ2-5; no definite D call. Trimming removed 1 base from V and 3 bases from J, with 4 bases in between. The germline gives CDR1 SGHRS, CDR2 YFSETQ. The CDR3 runs 12 residues. CDR3 in amino acids: CASSLKEETQYF. CDR3 sequence (DNA): TGCGCCAGCAGCTTGAAGGAAGAGACCCAGTACTTC.

The chain combines TRBV11-2 with TRBJ2-7; 9 bases are a match to TRBD2. Trimming cost V 3 bases and J 5 bases; bases outside gene matches: 14. The CDR3 totals 17 residues. Germline V CDR1 and CDR2: SGHAT, FQNNGV. The CDR3: CASSFGLNSGRTHEQYF. CDR3 nucleotides: TGTGCCAGCAGCTTTGGGCTGAATAGCGGGAGAACCCACGAGCAGTACTTC.

This clonotype came up a few times. This rearrangement joins TRBV11-3 to TRBJ1-1, with a tentative D call TRBD1 (6 bases). The CDR3 loop spans 15 amino acids. The V end was cut by 7 bases, the J end by 1 base, with 16 bases between. In germline, CDR1 is SGHNT, CDR2 YENEEA. Here the CDR3 reads CASTIRGQKNTEAFF. In nucleotides, the CDR3 is TGTGCCAGCACCATCAGGGGACAAAAGAACACTGAAGCTTTCTTT.

This clonotype has a single count. CDR3 nucleotide sequence: TGTGCCAGCTCACCCCAGACAGGACATCAGCCCCAGCATTTT. It codes for CASSPQTGHQPQHF. The chain links TRBV18 to TRBJ1-5; TRBD1 might be the D (6 bases). V shed 3 bases and J shed 5 bases, with 11 bases lying between them. The CDR3 contains 14 residues. Germline V gene sequence: CDR1 KGHSH, CDR2 LQKENI.

This chain joins TRBV2 and TRBJ2-1; 8 positions match TRBD2. Germline CDR1 and CDR2: SNHLY and FYNNEI. This CDR3 comprises 15 residues. J gave up 2 bases and V 5 bases, and 5 bases lay outside the gene matches. As DNA, the CDR3 is TGTGCCAGCAGTTTCGGGGGGGGCGCCTACAATGAGCAGTTCTTC. Residues: CASSFGGGAYNEQFF.

This clonotype came up many times. The rearrangement uses TRBV24-1 and TRBJ1-2, with 8 bases that match TRBD1. V lost 3 bases and J lost 4; bases outside the gene matches: 9. CDR3 length: 16 residues. Looked up from germline, CDR1 is KGHDR and CDR2 is SFDVKD. Here the CDR3 DNA reads TGTGCCACCAGTGATACCGGGACAGGAGGAAGCTATGGCTACACCTTC. It is translated as CATSDTGTGGSYGYTF.

The chain uses TRBV4-1 and TRBJ2-3; D perhaps matches TRBD2 (6 bases). This CDR3 region has 18 residues. Germline V gene sequence: CDR1 MGHRA, CDR2 YSYEKL. Trimming removed 0 bases from V and 5 bases from J, with 21 bases in between. DNA of the CDR3: TGCGCCAGCAGCCAAGACCCGCGGGAAGCCTCAGTTCTAGATACGCAGTATTTT. Translation: CASSQDPREASVLDTQYF.

This clonotype was counted only a few times. The rearrangement joins TRBV5-1 to TRBJ2-1; no definite D call. This CDR3 spans 13 amino acids. V was shortened by 4 bases and J by 10 bases, with 15 bases between the two germline ends. Germline V CDR1 and CDR2: SGHRS, YFSETQ. The CDR3 is CASSNQGIGEQFF. CDR3 bases: TGCGCCAGCAGCAATCAAGGGATCGGGGAGCAGTTCTTC.

The rearrangement joins TRBV29-1 to TRBJ1-5; D is unresolved. This CDR3 contains 15 residues. V dropped 4 bases and J dropped 1 base, with 14 bases sitting between them. CDR1 is SQVTM and CDR2 is ANQGSEA in the germline V gene. The CDR3 loop is CSVARYTTSNQPQHF. The DNA of the CDR3 is TGCAGCGTTGCTCGGTACACTACCAGCAATCAGCCCCAGCATTTT.

This rearrangement joins TRBV24-1 to TRBJ2-5, with D maybe TRBD2 (5 bases). This CDR3 has 14 amino acids. Germline CDR1 and CDR2: KGHDR and SFDVKD. With 1 base removed from V and 7 bases from J, the gap between germline ends came to 12 bases. The CDR3: CATSDLGGKGTQYF. DNA of the CDR3: TGTGCCACCAGTGATTTAGGAGGAAAGGGGACCCAGTACTTC.

The V gene is TRBV6-1, the J gene TRBJ1-1; D is unclear. Germline CDR1 is MNHNS and CDR2 is SASEGT. CDR3 length: 13 amino acids. Trimming cost V 6 bases and J 7 bases, with 15 bases left between them. The CDR3 reads CASRTPGTDEAFF. The CDR3 region has the DNA TGTGCCAGCAGGACACCAGGTACAGATGAAGCTTTCTTT.

This clonotype has only a few counts. The gene calls are TRBV3-1 and TRBJ2-2; D tentatively fits TRBD1 or TRBD2 (5 bases each). The ends were cut back, 2 bases at V and 7 bases at J, with 17 bases in the middle. This CDR3 is 16 amino acids long. Germline V gene sequence: CDR1 LGHDT, CDR2 YNNKEL (reference sequence). Written as DNA, the CDR3 is TGTGCCAGCAGCCAAACCGGGGCCTTAACAGGCGGGGAGCTGTTTTTT. Its translation is CASSQTGALTGGELFF.

This clonotype was seen more than once but under ten times. The V and J genes are TRBV12-3 or TRBV12-4 and TRBJ1-2; D gene uncertain. The CDR3 contains 14 residues. The V end was cut by 7 bases, the J end by 4 bases, with 16 bases between. The CDR3 region has the DNA TGTGCCAGCACCGAGAGCCTGACGGGCTATGGCTACACCTTC. It encodes CASTESLTGYGYTF.

This chain uses TRBV5-1 with TRBJ2-5, with D perhaps TRBD2 (5 bases). Per germline, CDR1 SGHRS and CDR2 YFSETQ. The CDR3 extends over 14 amino acids. The V and J ends lost 4 bases and 4 bases respectively, with 14 bases between them. The CDR3 protein is CASSPHRSGETQYF. CDR3 nucleotide sequence: TGCGCCAGCAGCCCCCATCGGAGCGGAGAGACCCAGTACTTC.

This rearrangement joins TRBV7-8 to TRBJ2-3; D not resolved. This CDR3 region has 15 residues. The ends were cut back, 2 bases at V and 0 bases at J, with 9 bases in the middle. Per germline, CDR1 SGHVS and CDR2 FQNEAQ. This CDR3 reads CASSLLAASTDTQYF. The CDR3 DNA is TGTGCCAGCAGCTTATTAGCAGCTAGCACAGATACGCAGTATTTT. Full variable domain (remainder filled in from reference TRBV7-8 and TRBJ2-3): GAGVSQSPRYKVAKRGQDVALRCDPISGHVSLFWYQQALGQGPEFLTYFQNEAQLDKSGLPSDRFFAERPEGSVSTLKIQRTQQEDSAVYLCASSLLAASTDTQYFGPGTRLTVL.